This passage covers 30 T cell receptor beta chains from one sample sequenced in a study of blood T cell repertoires in COVID-19. TCRdb keeps only in-frame clones here, not all; method: immunoSEQ multiplex PCR. The sample lists hundreds of thousands of clones; 83% were seen once. Material for sequencing was PBMCs or T cells enriched from blood (not recorded which). The receptors were sampled from a woman in her forties or fifties who had been exposed to COVID-19.

This clone was detected once. V usage is TRBV7-2 and J usage is TRBJ2-7; D might be TRBD2 (7 bases). Per the germline V gene, CDR1 is SGHTA and CDR2 is FQGNSA. The CDR3 covers 12 residues. Trimming removed 1 base from V and 11 bases from J, with 12 bases in between. In nucleotides, the CDR3 is TGTGCCAGCAGCTTAGTGGGGGGGCGCAAGTACTTC. Translation gives CASSLVGGRKYF.

This chain uses TRBV6-1 with TRBJ2-5; tentatively, D is TRBD2 (5 bases). The V end lost 3 bases, the J end lost 7 bases, and 15 bases lay between the germline ends. The CDR3 consists of 14 residues. Germline V gives CDR1 MNHNS, CDR2 SASEGT. The CDR3, as DNA: TGTGCCAGCAGTGATGGGCCGGGGAAGGGGACCCAGTACTTC. It yields the protein CASSDGPGKGTQYF.

The CDR3 DNA reads as TGTGCCAGCAGCTCGGTCTTGAATTCACCCCTCCACTTT. It codes for CASSSVLNSPLHF. The chain carries TRBV7-8 and TRBJ1-6; D is uncertain. V lost 4 bases to trimming and J lost 7 bases, with 8 bases between them. Germline assignment: CDR1 SGHVS and CDR2 FQNEAQ. CDR3 length: 13 residues.

The chain joins TRBV4-3 to TRBJ1-2; D call uncertain. The germline V gene has CDR1 LGHNA and CDR2 YSLEER. The CDR3 length is 14 residues. The ends were cut back, 0 bases at V and 8 bases at J, with 13 bases in the middle. The CDR3 is CASSQEGKAGGYTF. CDR3 bases: TGCGCCAGCAGCCAAGAAGGTAAAGCGGGAGGCTACACCTTC.

The chain combines TRBV19 with TRBJ1-2, with D tentatively TRBD1 (5 bases). CDR1 and CDR2 (germline): LNHDA, SQIVND (reference sequence). This CDR3 is 13 amino acids long. Trimming removed 3 bases from V and 7 bases from J, with 12 bases in between. CDR3 coding DNA: TGTGCCAGTAGTATGGCAGGGCTAGTTGGCTACACCTTC. Its translation is CASSMAGLVGYTF.

CDR3 residues: CASSSLRVRSPGELFF. Written as DNA, the CDR3 is TGTGCCAGCAGTTCTTTACGGGTCAGAAGTCCCGGGGAGCTGTTTTTT. The chain carries TRBV6-2 or TRBV6-3 and TRBJ2-2; D is unclear. The CDR3 is 16 amino acids. The V gene's germline CDR1 is MNHEY and CDR2 SVGEGT. With 4 bases removed from V and 6 bases from J, the gap between germline ends came to 18 bases.

This chain joins TRBV5-5 and TRBJ1-4, with D unclear. V dropped 4 bases and J dropped 0 bases, with 7 bases sitting between them. CDR1 and CDR2 (germline): SGHKS, YYEKEE (reference sequence). CDR3 length equals 14 residues. CDR3 sequence: CASSRQATNEKLFF. CDR3 nucleotides: TGTGCCAGCAGCCGACAAGCAACTAATGAAAAACTGTTTTTT.

As for this clone: Germline is not matched at one junction end, which may reflect a read error. J is TRBJ1-4 and V is TRBV9; weak D call: TRBD1 (6 bases). The CDR3 runs to 15 residues. Looked up from germline, CDR1 is SGDLS and CDR2 is YYNGEE. The CDR3 protein is CASSAAGTTKEKLFF. The DNA of the CDR3 is TGTGCCAGCAGCGCCGCCGGGACAACTAAGGAAAAACTGTTTTTT.

The J gene is TRBJ1-1, the V gene TRBV27, with 7 bases aligning to TRBD1. The CDR3 extends over 14 amino acids. Germline CDR1 is MNHEY and CDR2 is SMNVEV (reference sequence). The J segment lost 2 bases and the V segment lost 5 bases, leaving 5 bases of the junction unmatched. CDR3: CASSAQGINTEAFF. In nucleotides, the CDR3 is TGTGCCAGCAGTGCACAGGGGATAAACACTGAAGCTTTCTTT.

This chain connects TRBV4-3 to TRBJ1-2; 7 positions agree with TRBD1. With 2 bases clipped from V and 5 bases from J, the junction kept 8 bases outside the gene matches. Germline assignment: CDR1 LGHNA and CDR2 YSLEER. The CDR3 is made up of 15 amino acids. The CDR3 protein is CASSQNRDSAYGYTF. The CDR3 coding sequence is TGCGCCAGCAGCCAAAACCGGGACAGCGCTTATGGCTACACCTTC.

The genes are TRBV19 and TRBJ1-6; no firm D call. This CDR3 has 12 amino acids. V dropped 3 bases and J dropped 7 bases, with 4 bases sitting between them. Per the germline V gene, CDR1 is LNHDA and CDR2 is SQIVND (reference sequence). The CDR3 loop reads CASSIPNSPLHF. In DNA form, the CDR3 reads TGTGCCAGTAGTATCCCGAATTCACCCCTCCACTTT.

This chain connects TRBV5-4 to TRBJ2-5; 11 nucleotides line up with TRBD2. Trimming at V came to 4 bases and at J to 4 bases, leaving 6 bases not matched to a gene. The CDR3 has 15 residues. Per the germline V gene, CDR1 is SGHNT and CDR2 is YYREEE (reference sequence). In DNA form, the CDR3 reads TGTGCCAGCAGCACGCCTAGCGGGGGGAGAGAGACCCAGTACTTC. Its protein product is CASSTPSGGRETQYF.

This clone was observed once. V is TRBV28 and J is TRBJ1-2, with TRBD1 matching over 10 bases. Looked up from germline, CDR1 is MDHEN and CDR2 is SYDVKM. The CDR3 is made up of 15 amino acids. V lost 6 bases to trimming and J lost 5 bases; unmatched junction nucleotides: 9. Here the CDR3 reads CASSFRDRGIYGYTF. DNA for the CDR3: TGTGCCAGCAGCTTCCGGGACAGGGGAATTTATGGCTACACCTTC.

The V gene is TRBV13, the J gene TRBJ1-1; D is undetermined. Trimming removed 5 bases from V and 3 bases from J, with 13 bases in between. Per the germline V gene, CDR1 is PRHDT and CDR2 is FYEKMQ (reference sequence). The CDR3 spans 14 residues. The CDR3 coding sequence is TGTGCCAGCAGCCCCCCGCGTGGTGACACTGAAGCTTTCTTT. It encodes CASSPPRGDTEAFF.

This chain connects TRBV3-1 (or the pseudogene TRBV3-2) to TRBJ1-1; D not certain. The V gene's germline CDR1 is LGHDT and CDR2 YNNKEL (reference sequence). This CDR3 is 17 amino acids long. The ends were cut back, 0 bases at V and 4 bases at J, with 18 bases in the middle. This chain's CDR3 is CASSQDPFWRSSTEAFF. The CDR3 coding sequence is TGTGCCAGCAGCCAAGATCCCTTTTGGCGGAGTAGCACTGAAGCTTTCTTT.

This clone has just one count. This chain uses TRBV2 with TRBJ2-6; TRBD2 might be the D (5 bases). From germline, CDR1 is SNHLY and CDR2 FYNNEI. V lost 5 bases and J 3 bases, leaving 8 bases between the germline ends. The CDR3 covers 14 residues. CDR3 in DNA: TGTGCCAGCAGTAAGGAGGTTGGGGCCAACGTCCTGACTTTC. Translation: CASSKEVGANVLTF.

The CDR3 reads CASSLRGRAEAFF. The CDR3 DNA reads as TGTGCCAGCAGCTTGAGGGGGAGGGCTGAAGCTTTCTTT. This rearrangement joins TRBV7-9 to TRBJ1-1; D might be TRBD1 (6 bases). The V gene's germline CDR1 is SEHNR and CDR2 FQNEAQ (reference sequence). The CDR3 contains 13 residues. V dropped 3 bases and J dropped 6 bases, with 11 bases sitting between them.

The chain couples TRBV27 to TRBJ1-6; 9 bases align to TRBD1. Losses at the gene ends were 0 bases for V and 9 bases for J; bases not matched to a gene: 6. In germline, CDR1 is MNHEY, CDR2 SMNVEV (reference sequence). The CDR3 is made up of 16 amino acids. The CDR3 loop reads CASSLSTGTGSSPLHF. Written as DNA, the CDR3 is TGTGCCAGCAGTTTATCCACCGGGACAGGGAGTTCACCCCTCCACTTT.

V gene TRBV19 combines with J gene TRBJ2-7; 14 nucleotides agree with TRBD2. Germline lookup yields CDR1 LNHDA and CDR2 SQIVND (reference sequence). This CDR3 region has 16 residues. The trim removed 4 bases at V and 3 bases at J, leaving 5 bases unmatched. In DNA, the CDR3 is TGTGCCAGTAGTACGCTCGGGACTAGCGGGGGCTACGAGCAGTACTTC. Its translation is CASSTLGTSGGYEQYF.

This clone occurred a few times. The chain employs TRBV7-3 and TRBJ2-3; TRBD2 matches 9 bases. The V and J ends lost 5 bases and 6 bases, in that order; junction bases with no gene match: 18. Germline V CDR1 and CDR2: SGHTA, FQGTGA. The CDR3 runs to 18 residues. In DNA form, the CDR3 reads TGTGCCAGCAGCGTCTTGATGGCTAGCGGGGAGCCGATGGATACGCAGTATTTT. Protein product: CASSVLMASGEPMDTQYF.

This sequence joins TRBV9 and TRBJ2-5; 10 bases line up with TRBD2. CDR3 length: 17 amino acids. Germline assignment: CDR1 SGDLS and CDR2 YYNGEE. V trimming: 0 bases; J trimming: 5 bases; junction bases outside the gene matches: 10. Written as DNA, the CDR3 is TGTGCCAGCAGCGTAGGGGCTAGCGGGGGAGGAATGGAGACCCAGTACTTC. The encoded protein is CASSVGASGGGMETQYF. Filled out from reference TRBV9 and TRBJ2-5, the complete variable domain reads DSGVTQTPKHLITATGQRVTLRCSPRSGDLSVYWYQQSLDQGLQFLIQYYNGEERAKGNILERFSAQQFPDLHSELNLSSLELGDSALYFCASSVGASGGGMETQYFGPGTRLLVL.

The chain is built from TRBV13 and TRBJ1-6, with TRBD1 identical over 7 bases. The CDR3 spans 13 residues. The germline CDR1 and CDR2 sequences are PRHDT and FYEKMQ (reference sequence). V shed 6 bases, J shed 11 bases, and the junction held 7 bases outside the gene matches. The CDR3 region has the DNA TGTGCCAGCAGTTACAGGGGCCGAGCACCCCTCCACTTT. Translation gives CASSYRGRAPLHF. The variable domain in full, with the rest retrieved from reference TRBV13 and TRBJ1-6, is AAGVIQSPRHLIKEKRETATLKCYPIPRHDTVYWYQQGPGQDPQFLISFYEKMQSDKGSIPDRFSAQQFSDYHSELNMSSLELGDSALYFCASSYRGRAPLHFGNGTRLTVT.

This chain links TRBV14 with TRBJ1-6, with TRBD1 matching over 9 bases. The germline V gene has CDR1 SGHDN and CDR2 FVKESK. The CDR3 sequence is 17 residues long. Trimming removed 2 bases from V and 10 bases from J; junction bases left unmatched: 12. The CDR3 region has the DNA TGTGCCAGCAGCCAACTTAGGGGACAGGGAATCGGATCACCCCTCCACTTT. Translating gives CASSQLRGQGIGSPLHF.

The chain joins TRBV6-5 to TRBJ2-7; D may be TRBD1 (6 bases). CDR1 and CDR2 from the germline V gene are MNHEY and SVGAGI. The CDR3 is 12 amino acids. The ends were cut back, 7 bases at V and 4 bases at J, with 11 bases in the middle. The CDR3 is CASTRGAYEQYF. CDR3 DNA sequence: TGTGCCAGCACCAGGGGTGCTTACGAGCAGTACTTC.

This sequence joins TRBV10-3 and TRBJ2-7; 7 nucleotides match TRBD1. CDR3 length: 14 residues. V was clipped by 7 bases and J by 9 bases; unmatched bases: 15. Germline V CDR1 and CDR2: ENHRY, SYGVKD. The CDR3 spells CAIMGADTGVRQYF. In nucleotides, the CDR3 is TGTGCCATCATGGGGGCCGATACAGGGGTTAGGCAGTACTTC.

V and J are TRBV5-6 and TRBJ2-7; possibly TRBD1 for D (6 bases). V was shortened by 3 bases and J by 2 bases, with 18 bases between the two germline ends. The CDR3 is 16 amino acids. Germline V gene lookup returns CDR1 SGHDT and CDR2 YYEEEE. CDR3 loop: CASSSNSGHWTYEQYF. For the CDR3, the DNA is TGTGCCAGCAGCTCGAATTCGGGACACTGGACCTACGAGCAGTACTTC.

This chain uses TRBV5-4 with TRBJ2-3, with D tentatively TRBD2 (6 bases). V lost 2 bases and J 0 bases, leaving 10 bases between the germline ends. CDR3 size: 15 residues. The germline CDR1 and CDR2 sequences are SGHNT and YYREEE (reference sequence). CDR3 sequence: CASSFGGTSTDTQYF. CDR3 coding DNA: TGTGCCAGCAGCTTCGGGGGAACTAGCACAGATACGCAGTATTTT.

In this sample, this clone turned up once. This chain uses TRBV19 with TRBJ1-1; a possible D gene is TRBD1 (5 bases). Trimming cost V 4 bases and J 3 bases, with 12 bases left between them. The CDR3 consists of 14 residues. CDR1 is LNHDA and CDR2 is SQIVND in the germline V gene (reference sequence). The CDR3 spells CASSTQGGYTEAFF. CDR3 DNA: TGTGCCAGTAGTACCCAGGGAGGGTACACTGAAGCTTTCTTT. Full variable domain (rest looked up from reference TRBV19 and TRBJ1-1): DGGITQSPKYLFRKEGQNVTLSCEQNLNHDAMYWYRQDPGQGLRLIYYSQIVNDFQKGDIAEGYSVSREKKESFPLTVTSAQKNPTAFYLCASSTQGGYTEAFFGQGTRLTVV.

V usage is TRBV19 and J usage is TRBJ2-2; 14 bases map to TRBD2. The V segment lost 6 bases and the J segment 5 bases; nucleotides outside the gene matches: 5. CDR1 is LNHDA, CDR2 SQIVND, per germline (reference sequence). The CDR3 is 16 amino acids. CDR3 bases: TGTGCCAGTAGCCCTCGACTAGCGGGGGGGACCGGGGAGCTGTTTTTT. Translating it yields CASSPRLAGGTGELFF.

The chain has TRBV2 and TRBJ1-6, with D hard to call. The CDR3 length is 11 residues. V lost 6 bases to trimming and J lost 12 bases, with 9 bases between them. Germline V lookup: CDR1 SNHLY, CDR2 FYNNEI. Here the CDR3 reads CASRDRRPLHF. In nucleotides, the CDR3 is TGTGCCAGCAGAGACCGGAGACCCCTCCACTTT.